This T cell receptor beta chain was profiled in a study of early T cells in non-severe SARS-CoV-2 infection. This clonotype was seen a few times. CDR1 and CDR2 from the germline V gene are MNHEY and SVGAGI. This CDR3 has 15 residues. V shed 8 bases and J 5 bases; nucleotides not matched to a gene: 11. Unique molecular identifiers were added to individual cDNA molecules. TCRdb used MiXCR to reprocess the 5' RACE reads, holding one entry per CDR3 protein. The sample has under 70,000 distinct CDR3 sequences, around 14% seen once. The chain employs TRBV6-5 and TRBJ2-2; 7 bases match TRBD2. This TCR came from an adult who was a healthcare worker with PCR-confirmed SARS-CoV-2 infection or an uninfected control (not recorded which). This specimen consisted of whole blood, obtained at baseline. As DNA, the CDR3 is TGTGCCAGCGCAAGCGGGGTGATCCGAACCGGGGAGCTGTTTTTT. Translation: CASASGVIRTGELFF.